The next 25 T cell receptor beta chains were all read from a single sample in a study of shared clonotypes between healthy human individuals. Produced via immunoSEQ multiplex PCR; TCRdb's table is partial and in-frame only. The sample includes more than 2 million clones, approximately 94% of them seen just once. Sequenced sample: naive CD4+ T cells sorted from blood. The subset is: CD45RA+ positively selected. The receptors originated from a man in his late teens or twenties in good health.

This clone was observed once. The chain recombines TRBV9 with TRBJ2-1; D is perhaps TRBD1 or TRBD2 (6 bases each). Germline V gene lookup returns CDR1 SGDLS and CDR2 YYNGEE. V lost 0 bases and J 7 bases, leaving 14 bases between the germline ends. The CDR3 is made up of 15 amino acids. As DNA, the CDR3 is TGTGCCAGCAGCGTAGAGGCAGGGGCGGGGAATGAGCAGTTCTTC. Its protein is CASSVEAGAGNEQFF.

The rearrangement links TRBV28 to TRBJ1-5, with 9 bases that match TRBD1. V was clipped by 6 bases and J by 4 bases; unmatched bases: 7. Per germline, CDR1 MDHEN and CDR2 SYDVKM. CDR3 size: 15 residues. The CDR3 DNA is TGTGCCAGCAGCCAGATGGACAGGGGAAATCAGCCCCAGCATTTT. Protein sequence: CASSQMDRGNQPQHF. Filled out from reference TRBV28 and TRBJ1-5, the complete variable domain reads DVKVTQSSRYLVKRTGEKVFLECVQDMDHENMFWYRQDPGLGLRLIYFSYDVKMKEKGDIPEGYSVSREKKERFSLILESASTNQTSMYLCASSQMDRGNQPQHFGDGTRLSIL.

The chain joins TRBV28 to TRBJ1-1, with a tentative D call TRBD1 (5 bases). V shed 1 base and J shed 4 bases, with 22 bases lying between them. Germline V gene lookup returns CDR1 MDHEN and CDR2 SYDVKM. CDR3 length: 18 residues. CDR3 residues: CASSLFPPSSGVSTEAFF. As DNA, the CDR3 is TGTGCCAGCAGTTTATTCCCCCCGTCGTCGGGGGTCAGCACTGAAGCTTTCTTT.

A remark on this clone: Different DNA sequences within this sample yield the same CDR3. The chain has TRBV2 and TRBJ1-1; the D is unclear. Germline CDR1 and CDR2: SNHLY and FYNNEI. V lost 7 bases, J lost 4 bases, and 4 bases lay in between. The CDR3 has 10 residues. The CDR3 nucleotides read TGTGCCAGCACGAGCACTGAAGCTTTCTTT. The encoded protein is CASTSTEAFF.

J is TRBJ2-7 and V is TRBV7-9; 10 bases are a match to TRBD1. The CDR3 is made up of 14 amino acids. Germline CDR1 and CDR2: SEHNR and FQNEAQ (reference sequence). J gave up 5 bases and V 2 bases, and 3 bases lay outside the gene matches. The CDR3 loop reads CASSLPGQGNEQYF. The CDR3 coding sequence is TGTGCCAGCAGCTTACCGGGACAGGGGAACGAGCAGTACTTC.

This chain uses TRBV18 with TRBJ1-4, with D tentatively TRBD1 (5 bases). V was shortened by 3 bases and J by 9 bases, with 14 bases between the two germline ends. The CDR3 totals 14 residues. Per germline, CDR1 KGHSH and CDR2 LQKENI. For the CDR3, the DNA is TGTGCCAGCTCACCCCCCGGGACGAGTCAAAAACTGTTTTTT. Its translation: CASSPPGTSQKLFF.

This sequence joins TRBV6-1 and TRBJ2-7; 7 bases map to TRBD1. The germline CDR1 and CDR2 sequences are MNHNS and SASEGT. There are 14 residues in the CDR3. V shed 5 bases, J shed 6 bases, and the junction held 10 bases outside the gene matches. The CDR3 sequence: CASSTTGVRSEQYF. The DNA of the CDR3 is TGTGCCAGCAGTACAACAGGGGTAAGAAGCGAGCAGTACTTC.

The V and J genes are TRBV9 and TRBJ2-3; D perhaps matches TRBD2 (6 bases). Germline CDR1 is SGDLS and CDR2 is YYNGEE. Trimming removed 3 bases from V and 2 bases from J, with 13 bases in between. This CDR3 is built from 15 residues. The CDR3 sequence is CASSAQSGVTDTQYF. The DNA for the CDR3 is TGTGCCAGCAGCGCCCAGTCGGGGGTCACAGATACGCAGTATTTT.

The CDR3 DNA is TGTGCCAGCAGCCCACAGGGAGGCACTGAAGCTTTCTTT. It yields the protein CASSPQGGTEAFF. J is TRBJ1-1 and V is TRBV7-8, with a tentative D call TRBD1 (6 bases). The CDR3 extends over 13 amino acids. The germline CDR1 and CDR2 sequences are SGHVS and FQNEAQ. Trimming cost V 5 bases and J 4 bases, with 11 bases left between them.

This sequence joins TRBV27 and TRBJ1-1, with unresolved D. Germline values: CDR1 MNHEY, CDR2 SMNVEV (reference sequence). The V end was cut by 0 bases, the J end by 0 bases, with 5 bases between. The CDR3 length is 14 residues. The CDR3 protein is CASSLSYMNTEAFF. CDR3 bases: TGTGCCAGCAGTTTATCGTATATGAACACTGAAGCTTTCTTT.

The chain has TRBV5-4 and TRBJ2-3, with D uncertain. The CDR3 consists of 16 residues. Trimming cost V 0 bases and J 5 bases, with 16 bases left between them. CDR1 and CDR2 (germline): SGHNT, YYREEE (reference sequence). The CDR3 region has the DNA TGTGCCAGCAGCTTGGACCTCCCACTGGGAAGAGATACGCAGTATTTT. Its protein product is CASSLDLPLGRDTQYF.

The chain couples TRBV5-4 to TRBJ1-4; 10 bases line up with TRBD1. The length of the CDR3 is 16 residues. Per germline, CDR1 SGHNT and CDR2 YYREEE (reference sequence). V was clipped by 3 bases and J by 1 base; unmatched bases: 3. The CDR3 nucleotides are TGTGCCAGCAGCTCGGGACAGGGGTTAACTAATGAAAAACTGTTTTTT. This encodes CASSSGQGLTNEKLFF.

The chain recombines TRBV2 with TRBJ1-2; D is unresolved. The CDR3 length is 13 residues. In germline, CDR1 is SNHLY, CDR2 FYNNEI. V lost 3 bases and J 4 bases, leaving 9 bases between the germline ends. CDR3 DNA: TGTGCCAGCAGTGACGAGTCAGTCTATGGCTACACCTTC. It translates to CASSDESVYGYTF.

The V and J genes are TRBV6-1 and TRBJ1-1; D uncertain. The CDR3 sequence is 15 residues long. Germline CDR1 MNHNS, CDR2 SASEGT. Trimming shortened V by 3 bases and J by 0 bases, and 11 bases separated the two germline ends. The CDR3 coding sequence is TGTGCCAGCAGTGAGGTATACACGATGAACACTGAAGCTTTCTTT. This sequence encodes CASSEVYTMNTEAFF.

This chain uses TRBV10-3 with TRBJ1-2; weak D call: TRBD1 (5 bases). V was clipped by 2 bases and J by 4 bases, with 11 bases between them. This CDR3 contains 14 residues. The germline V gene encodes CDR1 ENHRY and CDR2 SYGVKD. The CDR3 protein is CAISEQTDTYGYTF. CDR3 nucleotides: TGTGCCATCAGTGAGCAGACAGACACCTATGGCTACACCTTC.

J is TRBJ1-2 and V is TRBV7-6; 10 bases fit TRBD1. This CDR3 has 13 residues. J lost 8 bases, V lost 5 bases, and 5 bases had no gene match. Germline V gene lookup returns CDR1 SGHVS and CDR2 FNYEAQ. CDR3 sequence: CASSPGTGVGYTF. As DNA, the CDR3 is TGTGCCAGCAGCCCAGGGACAGGGGTAGGCTACACCTTC.

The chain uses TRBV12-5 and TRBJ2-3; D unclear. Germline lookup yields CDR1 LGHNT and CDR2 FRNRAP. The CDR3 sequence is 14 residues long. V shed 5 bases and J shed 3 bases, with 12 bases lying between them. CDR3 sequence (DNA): TGTGCTAGTGGTCTGATGGGCCGGACAGATACGCAGTATTTT. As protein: CASGLMGRTDTQYF.

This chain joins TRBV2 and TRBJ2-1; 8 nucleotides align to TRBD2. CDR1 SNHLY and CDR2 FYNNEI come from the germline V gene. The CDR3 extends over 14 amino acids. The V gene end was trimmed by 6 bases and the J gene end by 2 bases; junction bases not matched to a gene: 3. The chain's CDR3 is CASSLGGAYNEQFF. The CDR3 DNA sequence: TGTGCCAGCAGCCTCGGGGGGGCCTACAATGAGCAGTTCTTC.

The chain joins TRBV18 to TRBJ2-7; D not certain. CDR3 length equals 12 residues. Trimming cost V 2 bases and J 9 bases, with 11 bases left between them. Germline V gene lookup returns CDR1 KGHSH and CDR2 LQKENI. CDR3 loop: CASSPGPAGQYF. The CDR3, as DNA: TGTGCCAGCTCACCAGGCCCCGCTGGGCAGTACTTC.

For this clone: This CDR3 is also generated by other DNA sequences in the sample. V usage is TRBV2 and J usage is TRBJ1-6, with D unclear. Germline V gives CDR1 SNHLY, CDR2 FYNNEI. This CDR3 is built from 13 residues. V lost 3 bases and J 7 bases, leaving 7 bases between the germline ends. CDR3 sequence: CASSEGLNSPLHF. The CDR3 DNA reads TGTGCCAGCAGTGAGGGTCTAAATTCACCCCTCCACTTT.

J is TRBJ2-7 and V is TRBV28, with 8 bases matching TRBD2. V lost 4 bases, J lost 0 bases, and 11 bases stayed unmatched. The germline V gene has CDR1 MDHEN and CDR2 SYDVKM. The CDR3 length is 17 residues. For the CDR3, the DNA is TGTGCCAGCAGTTCCCCTGGACTAGCTCGAATCTCCTACGAGCAGTACTTC. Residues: CASSSPGLARISYEQYF.

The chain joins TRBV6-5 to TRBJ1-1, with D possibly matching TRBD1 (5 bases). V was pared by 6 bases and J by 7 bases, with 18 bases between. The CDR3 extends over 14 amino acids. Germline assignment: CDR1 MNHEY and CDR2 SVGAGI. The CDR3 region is CASRTGRGENEAFF. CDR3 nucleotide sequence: TGTGCCAGCAGAACGGGACGGGGGGAAAATGAAGCTTTCTTT.

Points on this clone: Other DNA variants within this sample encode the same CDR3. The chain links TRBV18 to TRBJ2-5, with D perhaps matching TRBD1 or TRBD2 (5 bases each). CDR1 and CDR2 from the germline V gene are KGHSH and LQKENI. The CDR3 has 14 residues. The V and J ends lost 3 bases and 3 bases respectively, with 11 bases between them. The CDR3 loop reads CASSPLGTEETQYF. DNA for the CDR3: TGTGCCAGCTCACCCCTCGGGACCGAAGAGACCCAGTACTTC.

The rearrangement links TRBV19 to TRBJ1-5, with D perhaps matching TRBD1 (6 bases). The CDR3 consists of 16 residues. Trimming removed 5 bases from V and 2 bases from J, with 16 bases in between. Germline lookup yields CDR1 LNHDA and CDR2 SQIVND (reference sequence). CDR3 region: CASSSTQGLGNQPQHF. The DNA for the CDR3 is TGTGCCAGTAGTTCCACGCAGGGGCTGGGCAATCAGCCCCAGCATTTT. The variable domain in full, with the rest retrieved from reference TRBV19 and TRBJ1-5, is DGGITQSPKYLFRKEGQNVTLSCEQNLNHDAMYWYRQDPGQGLRLIYYSQIVNDFQKGDIAEGYSVSREKKESFPLTVTSAQKNPTAFYLCASSSTQGLGNQPQHFGDGTRLSIL.

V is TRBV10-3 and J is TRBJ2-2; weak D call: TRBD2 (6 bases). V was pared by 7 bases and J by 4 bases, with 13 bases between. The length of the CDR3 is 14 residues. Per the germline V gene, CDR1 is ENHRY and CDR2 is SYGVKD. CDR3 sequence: CAITRDSPTGELFF. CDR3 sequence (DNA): TGTGCCATCACCAGGGACTCCCCCACCGGGGAGCTGTTTTTT.